This T cell receptor beta chain was obtained from a study of radiation and T cells in renal cell carcinoma. This clone turned up a few times. The antigen is unknown. Assay used: immunoSEQ multiplex PCR; TCRdb lists only in-frame clones, some missing. This sample has 13,000 or so clones, with around 50% found just once. Noted treatment: treatment-naive control, cytoreductive nephrectomy. Clear cell pathology was present in this patient's renal cell carcinoma. The germline V gene encodes CDR1 LGHNT and CDR2 FRNRAP. After removal of 6 bases from V and 3 bases from J, the junction contained 4 bases not matched to a gene. The CDR3 is made up of 13 amino acids. Study-wide findings and caveats: Tumor samples were small regions of around 1 g. Irradiated tumors held more dominant CDR3 motifs than control tumors. Compared with controls, irradiated tumors showed greater TCR clonality.

Sequenced here: tumor tissue, sampled from a patient whose treatment was nephrectomy without radiotherapy. This sequence joins TRBV12-5 and TRBJ1-1; 7 bases are a match to TRBD1. The receptor was derived from a man aged 50 or older with renal cell carcinoma. This CDR3 reads CASGKDRYTEAFF. The CDR3, as DNA: TGTGCTAGTGGAAAGGACAGGTACACTGAAGCTTTCTTT.